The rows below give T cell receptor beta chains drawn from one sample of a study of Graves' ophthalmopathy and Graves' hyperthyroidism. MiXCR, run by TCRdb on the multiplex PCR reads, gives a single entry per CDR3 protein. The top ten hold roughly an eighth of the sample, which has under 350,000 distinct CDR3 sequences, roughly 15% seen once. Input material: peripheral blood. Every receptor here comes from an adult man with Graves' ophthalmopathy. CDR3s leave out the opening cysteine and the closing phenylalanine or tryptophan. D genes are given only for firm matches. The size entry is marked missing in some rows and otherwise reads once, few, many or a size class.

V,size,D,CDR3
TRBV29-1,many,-,SVESPDSGYGYT
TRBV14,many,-,ASSHSTGNGYT
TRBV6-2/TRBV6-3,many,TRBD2,ASATSGQETQY
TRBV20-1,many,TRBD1,SARDEGGPSYEQY
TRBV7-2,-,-,ASSLGDTAYEQY
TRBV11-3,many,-,ASRHPPQDQGYGYT
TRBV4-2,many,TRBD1,ASSQDMGQGDGYT
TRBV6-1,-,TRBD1,ASSPRPGTGPYEQY
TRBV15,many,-,ATSSLDVNSGNTIY
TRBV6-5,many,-,ASRPSGGRDSNQPQH
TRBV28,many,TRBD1,ASRTGDTEAF
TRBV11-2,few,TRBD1,ASSFPTGPYGYT